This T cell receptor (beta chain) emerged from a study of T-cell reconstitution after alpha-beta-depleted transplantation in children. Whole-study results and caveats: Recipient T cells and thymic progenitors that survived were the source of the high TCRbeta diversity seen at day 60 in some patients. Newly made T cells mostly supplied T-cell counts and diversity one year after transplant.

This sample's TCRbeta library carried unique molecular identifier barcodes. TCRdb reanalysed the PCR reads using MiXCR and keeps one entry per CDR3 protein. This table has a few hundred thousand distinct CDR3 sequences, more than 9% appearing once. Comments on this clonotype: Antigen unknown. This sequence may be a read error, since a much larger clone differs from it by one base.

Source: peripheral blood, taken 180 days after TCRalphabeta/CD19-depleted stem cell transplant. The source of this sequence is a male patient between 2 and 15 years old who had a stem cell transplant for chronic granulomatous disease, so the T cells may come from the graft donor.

The CDR3 sequence is CSVEELNFRNTIYF. CDR3 sequence (DNA): TGCAGCGTTGAAGAACTTAATTTCCGAAACACCATATATTTT. V usage is TRBV29-1 and J usage is TRBJ1-3; no clear D gene. This CDR3 has 14 amino acids. In germline, CDR1 is SQVTM, CDR2 ANQGSEA. Trimming left V 0 bases short and J 5 bases short, with 11 bases between.